The T cell receptor beta chain under discussion was sequenced for a study of T cells after yellow fever vaccination. Across the whole study: Preparation used SMART-Seq v4 Ultra Low Input for the low-cell-number fractions. Study-level points and caveats: FACS-sorted repertoires might harbor abundant contaminating clonotypes from the bulk population. The secondary response was weaker but peaked faster, day 5 versus 15.

V lost 7 bases and J 4 bases, leaving 13 bases between the germline ends. CDR1 and CDR2 from the germline V gene are SQVTM and ANQGSEA. The CDR3 consists of 13 residues. Universal primer sites and UMIs were introduced during 5'RACE template-switching synthesis of TCR cDNA. TCRdb re-called the 5' RACE reads through MiXCR, storing one row per CDR3 protein. The table has about 300,000 distinct CDR3 sequences, 7.5% to 9% seen once. A note on this clonotype: As yet, its antigen is unknown.

The sample was CD4+ T cells sorted from PBMCs, taken 5 days after the yellow fever booster vaccination. This receptor was identified in a young man who received the YFV17D yellow fever vaccine. This chain joins TRBV29-1 and TRBJ1-4; D is perhaps TRBD1 (6 bases). CDR3 sequence reads: CSASTGRNEKLFF. The DNA for the CDR3 is TGCAGCGCTTCGACAGGACGTAATGAAAAACTGTTTTTT.